This T cell receptor beta chain was sequenced for a study of cytomegalovirus exposure and HLA in healthy donors. Overall study results and limits: Some 150 TCR beta chains were listed as cytomegalovirus-associated.

Profiled with immunoSEQ multiplex PCR; TCRdb holds only in-frame clones, not every one. Found here are some 65,000 clones, around 97% of them singletons; the top ten hold 2.4%. This CDR3 spans 13 amino acids. CDR1 and CDR2 from the germline V gene are MNHEY and SMNVEV (reference sequence). Trimming shortened V by 1 base and J by 3 bases, and 6 bases separated the two germline ends. Separate from the approximately 700-subject first cohort was the approximately 120-subject validation cohort, to which the donors belonged. About this clone itself: What it binds is unknown.

Sequencing used PBMCs. The chain links TRBV27 to TRBJ1-2; D not certain. The clonotype was recovered from a man aged 18 to 35 in good health and CMV-seronegative. The CDR3 here is CASSLYGDYGYTF. CDR3 DNA sequence: TGTGCCAGCAGTTTATACGGGGACTATGGCTACACCTTC.